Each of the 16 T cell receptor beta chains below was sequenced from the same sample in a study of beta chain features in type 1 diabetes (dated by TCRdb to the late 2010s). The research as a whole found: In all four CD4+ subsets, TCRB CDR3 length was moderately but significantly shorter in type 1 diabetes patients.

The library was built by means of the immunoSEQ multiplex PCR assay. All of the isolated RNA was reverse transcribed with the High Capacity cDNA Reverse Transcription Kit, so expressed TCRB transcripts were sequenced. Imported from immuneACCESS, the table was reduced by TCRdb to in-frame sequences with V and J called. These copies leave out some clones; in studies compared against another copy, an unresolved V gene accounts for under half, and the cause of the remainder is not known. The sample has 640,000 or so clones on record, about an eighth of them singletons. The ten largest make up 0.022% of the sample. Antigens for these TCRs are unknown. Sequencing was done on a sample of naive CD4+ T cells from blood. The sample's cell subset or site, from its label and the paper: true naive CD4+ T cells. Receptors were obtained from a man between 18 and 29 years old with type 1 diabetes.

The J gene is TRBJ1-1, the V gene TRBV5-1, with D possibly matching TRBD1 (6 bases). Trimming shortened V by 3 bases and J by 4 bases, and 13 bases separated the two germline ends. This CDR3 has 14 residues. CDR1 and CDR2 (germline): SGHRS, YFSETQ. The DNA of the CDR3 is TGCGCCAGCAGCTATCAGGGGAGTGTCACTGAAGCTTTCTTT. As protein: CASSYQGSVTEAFF. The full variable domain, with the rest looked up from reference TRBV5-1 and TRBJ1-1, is KAGVTQTPRYLIKTRGQQVTLSCSPISGHRSVSWYQQTPGQGLQFLFEYFSETQRNKGNFPGRFSGRQFSNSRSEMNVSTLELGDSALYLCASSYQGSVTEAFFGQGTRLTVV.

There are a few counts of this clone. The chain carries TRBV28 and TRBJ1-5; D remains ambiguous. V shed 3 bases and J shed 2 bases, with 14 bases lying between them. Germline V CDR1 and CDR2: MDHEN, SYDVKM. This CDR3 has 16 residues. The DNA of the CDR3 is TGTGCCAGCAGTTTCAGGCCCGGACGGGGCAATCAGCCCCAGCATTTT. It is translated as CASSFRPGRGNQPQHF. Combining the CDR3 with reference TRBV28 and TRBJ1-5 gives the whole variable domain DVKVTQSSRYLVKRTGEKVFLECVQDMDHENMFWYRQDPGLGLRLIYFSYDVKMKEKGDIPEGYSVSREKKERFSLILESASTNQTSMYLCASSFRPGRGNQPQHFGDGTRLSIL.

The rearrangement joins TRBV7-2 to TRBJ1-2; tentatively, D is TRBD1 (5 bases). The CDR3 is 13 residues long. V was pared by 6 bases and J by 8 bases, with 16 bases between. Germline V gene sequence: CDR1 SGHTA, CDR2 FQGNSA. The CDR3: CASRGGTAMGYTF. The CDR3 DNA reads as TGTGCCAGCAGGGGAGGGACCGCCATGGGCTACACCTTC.

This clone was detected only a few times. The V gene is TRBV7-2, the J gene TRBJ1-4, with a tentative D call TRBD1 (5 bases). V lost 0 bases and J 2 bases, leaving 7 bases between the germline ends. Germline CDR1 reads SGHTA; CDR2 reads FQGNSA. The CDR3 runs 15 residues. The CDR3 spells CASSLAQGTNEKLFF. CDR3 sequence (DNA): TGTGCCAGCAGCTTAGCCCAGGGCACTAATGAAAAACTGTTTTTT.

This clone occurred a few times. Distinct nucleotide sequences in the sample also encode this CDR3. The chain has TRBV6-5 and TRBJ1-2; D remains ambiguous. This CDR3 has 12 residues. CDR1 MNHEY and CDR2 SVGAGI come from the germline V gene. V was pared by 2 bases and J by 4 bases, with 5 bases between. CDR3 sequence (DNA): TGTGCCAGCAGTTACCCAGGCTATGGCTACACCTTC. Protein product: CASSYPGYGYTF.

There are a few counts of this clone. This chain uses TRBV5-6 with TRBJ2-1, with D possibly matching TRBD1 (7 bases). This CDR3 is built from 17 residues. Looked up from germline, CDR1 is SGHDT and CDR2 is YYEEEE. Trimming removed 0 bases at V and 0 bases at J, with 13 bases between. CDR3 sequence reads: CASSLGRGPSSYNEQFF. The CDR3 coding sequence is TGTGCCAGCAGCTTGGGGAGGGGGCCGAGCTCCTACAATGAGCAGTTCTTC.

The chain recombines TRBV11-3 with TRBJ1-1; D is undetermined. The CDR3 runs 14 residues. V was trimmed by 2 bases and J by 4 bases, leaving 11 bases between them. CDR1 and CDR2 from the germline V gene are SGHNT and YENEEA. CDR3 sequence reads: CASSLMQEPTEAFF. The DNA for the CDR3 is TGTGCCAGCAGCTTAATGCAGGAGCCCACTGAAGCTTTCTTT.

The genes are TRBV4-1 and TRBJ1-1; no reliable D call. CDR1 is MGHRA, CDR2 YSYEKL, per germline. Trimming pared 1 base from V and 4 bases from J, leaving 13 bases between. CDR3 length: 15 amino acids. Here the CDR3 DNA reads TGCGCCAGCAGCCAAGTAGGCCGGTGGGGCACTGAAGCTTTCTTT. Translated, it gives CASSQVGRWGTEAFF.

The CDR3 is CASSSRGGGYTF. For the CDR3, the DNA is TGTGCCAGCAGCTCTCGGGGTGGTGGCTACACCTTC. The chain employs TRBV7-2 and TRBJ1-2; the D is unclear. CDR1 SGHTA and CDR2 FQGNSA come from the germline V gene. The CDR3 has 12 amino acids. Trimming pared 4 bases from V and 7 bases from J, leaving 10 bases between.

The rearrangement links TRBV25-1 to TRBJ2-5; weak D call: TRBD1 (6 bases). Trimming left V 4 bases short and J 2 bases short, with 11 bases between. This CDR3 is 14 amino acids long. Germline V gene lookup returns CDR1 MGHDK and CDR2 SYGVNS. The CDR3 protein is CASSGQQGQETQYF. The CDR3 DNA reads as TGTGCCAGCAGTGGCCAACAGGGACAAGAGACCCAGTACTTC. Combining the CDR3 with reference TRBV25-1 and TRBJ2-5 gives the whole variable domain EADIYQTPRYLVIGTGKKITLECSQTMGHDKMYWYQQDPGMELHLIHYSYGVNSTEKGDLSSESTVSRIRTEHFPLTLESARPSHTSQYLCASSGQQGQETQYFGPGTRLLVL.

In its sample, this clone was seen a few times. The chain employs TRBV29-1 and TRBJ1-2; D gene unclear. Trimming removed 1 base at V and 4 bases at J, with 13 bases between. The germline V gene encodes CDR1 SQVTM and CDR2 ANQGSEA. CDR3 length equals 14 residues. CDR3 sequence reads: CSVEAIGQVYGYTF. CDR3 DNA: TGCAGCGTTGAAGCTATCGGGCAGGTCTATGGCTACACCTTC.

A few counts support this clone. The CDR3: CAITDNSGANVLTF. DNA of the CDR3: TGTGCCATCACCGACAACTCTGGGGCCAACGTCCTGACTTTC. This chain uses TRBV10-3 with TRBJ2-6, with no clear D. The ends were cut back, 7 bases at V and 0 bases at J, with 7 bases in the middle. Germline V CDR1 and CDR2: ENHRY, SYGVKD. The CDR3 sequence is 14 residues long.

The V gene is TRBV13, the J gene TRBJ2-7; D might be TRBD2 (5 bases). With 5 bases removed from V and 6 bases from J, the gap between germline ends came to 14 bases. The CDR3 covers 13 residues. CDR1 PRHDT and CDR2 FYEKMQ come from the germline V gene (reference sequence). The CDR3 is CASSPRGFGEQYF. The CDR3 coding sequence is TGTGCCAGCAGCCCGCGAGGGTTTGGCGAGCAGTACTTC.

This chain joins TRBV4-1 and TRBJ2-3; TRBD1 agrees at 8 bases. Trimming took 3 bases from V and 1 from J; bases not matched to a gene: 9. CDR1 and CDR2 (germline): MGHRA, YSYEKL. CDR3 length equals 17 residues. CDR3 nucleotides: TGCGCCAGCAGCCATTTCCAGGGGGCCGGAGGCACAGATACGCAGTATTTT. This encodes CASSHFQGAGGTDTQYF.

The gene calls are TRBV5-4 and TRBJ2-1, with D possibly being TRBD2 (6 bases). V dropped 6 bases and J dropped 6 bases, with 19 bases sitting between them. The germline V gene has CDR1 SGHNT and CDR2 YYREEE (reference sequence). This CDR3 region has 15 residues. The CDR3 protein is CASTFKAGAGNEQFF. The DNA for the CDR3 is TGTGCCAGCACCTTCAAGGCCGGAGCGGGCAATGAGCAGTTCTTC.

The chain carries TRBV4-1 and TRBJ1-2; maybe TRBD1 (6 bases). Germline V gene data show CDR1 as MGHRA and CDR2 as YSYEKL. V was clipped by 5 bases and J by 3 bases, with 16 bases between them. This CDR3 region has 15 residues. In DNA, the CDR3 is TGCGCCAGCAGCAGGCTGCCGGGGGCGGACTATGGCTACACCTTC. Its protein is CASSRLPGADYGYTF.